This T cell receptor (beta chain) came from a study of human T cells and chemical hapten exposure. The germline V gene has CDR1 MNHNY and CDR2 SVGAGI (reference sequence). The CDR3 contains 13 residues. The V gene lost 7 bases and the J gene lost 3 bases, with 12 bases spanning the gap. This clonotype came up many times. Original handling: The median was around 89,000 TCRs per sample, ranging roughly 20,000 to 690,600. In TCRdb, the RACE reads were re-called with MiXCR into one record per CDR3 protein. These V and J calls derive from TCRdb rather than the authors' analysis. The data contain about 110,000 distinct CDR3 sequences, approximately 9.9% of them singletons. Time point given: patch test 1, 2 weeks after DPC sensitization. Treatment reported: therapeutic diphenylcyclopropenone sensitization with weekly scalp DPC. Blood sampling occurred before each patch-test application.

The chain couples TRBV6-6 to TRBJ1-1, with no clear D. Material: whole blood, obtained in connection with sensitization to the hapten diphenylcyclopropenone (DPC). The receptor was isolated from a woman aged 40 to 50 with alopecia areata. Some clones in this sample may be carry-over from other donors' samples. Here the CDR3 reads CASKGSLYTEAFF. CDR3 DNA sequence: TGTGCCAGCAAGGGATCCCTTTACACTGAAGCTTTCTTT.